A selection of T cell receptor beta chains follows, all from one sample in a study of shared clonotypes between healthy human individuals. Using immunoSEQ multiplex PCR, the repertoire was profiled, and TCRdb retains in-frame clones only, with some absent. Among about 2.4 million clones listed, 93% were seen once. Sequenced sample: naive CD4+ T cells from PBMCs. The receptor source for this set is a man between 18 and 35 years old in good health. Some clones in this sample may be carry-over from other donors' samples. CDR3s include the opening cysteine and the closing phenylalanine or tryptophan. The D gene is left open where the match is weak. Only part of the rows carry a size: once, few, many, or a class if the clone is expanded.

V gene: TRBV28; clone size: -; D gene: -; J gene: TRBJ1-2; CDR3 DNA: TGTGCCAGCACCCCGACAGCAAACTATGGCTACACCTTC; CDR3 protein: CASTPTANYGYTF
V gene: TRBV5-1; clone size: -; D gene: -; J gene: TRBJ2-2; CDR3 DNA: TGCGCCAGCAGCACCATGCTAGTTCCCGGGGAGCTGTTTTTT; CDR3 protein: CASSTMLVPGELFF
V gene: TRBV19; clone size: -; D gene: -; J gene: TRBJ2-1; CDR3 DNA: TGTGCCAGTAGTTACCAGAGCGATGAGCAGTTCTTC; CDR3 protein: CASSYQSDEQFF
V gene: TRBV5-1; clone size: -; D gene: TRBD1; J gene: TRBJ2-7; CDR3 DNA: TGCGCCAGCAGCCAAACGACAGGGACAAGTTCGGCCTACGAGCAGTACTTC; CDR3 protein: CASSQTTGTSSAYEQYF
V gene: TRBV11-2; clone size: -; D gene: TRBD2; J gene: TRBJ2-7; CDR3 DNA: TGTGCCAGCAGCTTAGCGGGAGGCCCTTACTACGAGCAGTACTTC; CDR3 protein: CASSLAGGPYYEQYF
V gene: TRBV5-4; clone size: -; D gene: -; J gene: TRBJ1-1; CDR3 DNA: TGTGCCAGCAGACGTAACATTGGCGAGAACACTGAAGCTTTCTTT; CDR3 protein: CASRRNIGENTEAFF
V gene: TRBV19; clone size: -; D gene: TRBD2; J gene: TRBJ2-7; CDR3 DNA: TGTGCCAGTAGTATCTTGGCTAGCGGATACGAGCAGTACTTC; CDR3 protein: CASSILASGYEQYF
V gene: TRBV5-1; clone size: -; D gene: -; J gene: TRBJ1-1; CDR3 DNA: TGCGCCAGCAGCTTGGGGTCGGGAAACACTGAAGCTTTCTTT; CDR3 protein: CASSLGSGNTEAFF
V gene: TRBV27; clone size: -; D gene: -; J gene: TRBJ2-1; CDR3 DNA: TGTGCCAGCAGTTTCGAGCGGAGAGGCAACAATGAGCAGTTCTTC; CDR3 protein: CASSFERRGNNEQFF
V gene: TRBV30; clone size: -; D gene: -; J gene: TRBJ1-5; CDR3 DNA: TGTGCCTGGAGTGTACTAAAGGGTGATCAGCCCCAGCATTTT; CDR3 protein: CAWSVLKGDQPQHF
V gene: TRBV27; clone size: -; D gene: -; J gene: TRBJ1-1; CDR3 DNA: TGTGCCAGCGTCCCAGGTACTAACACTGAAGCTTTCTTT; CDR3 protein: CASVPGTNTEAFF
V gene: TRBV5-1; clone size: -; D gene: -; J gene: TRBJ2-3; CDR3 DNA: TGCGCCAGCAGCCCGACAGGATCTAGAGATACGCAGTATTTT; CDR3 protein: CASSPTGSRDTQYF
V gene: TRBV4-1; clone size: -; D gene: TRBD2; J gene: TRBJ2-1; CDR3 DNA: TGCGCCAGCAGCCTGACGGGAGGCAACAATGAGCAGTTCTTC; CDR3 protein: CASSLTGGNNEQFF
V gene: TRBV6-5; clone size: -; D gene: -; J gene: TRBJ1-3; CDR3 DNA: TGTGCCAGCAGAGGCCGGACGGCGGAAAACACCATATATTTT; CDR3 protein: CASRGRTAENTIYF
V gene: TRBV19; clone size: -; D gene: -; J gene: TRBJ2-5; CDR3 DNA: TGTGCCAGTAGTACACGTACGGGGACCCAGTACTTC; CDR3 protein: CASSTRTGTQYF
V gene: TRBV5-1; clone size: -; D gene: TRBD1; J gene: TRBJ2-1; CDR3 DNA: TGCGCCAGCAGCCCGCTCCCGACAGGGGTCAATGAGCAGTTCTTC; CDR3 protein: CASSPLPTGVNEQFF
V gene: TRBV6-4; clone size: -; D gene: -; J gene: TRBJ1-2; CDR3 DNA: TGTGCCAGCAGTGACTCCGGCACCTCCTATGGCTACACCTTC; CDR3 protein: CASSDSGTSYGYTF
V gene: TRBV2; clone size: -; D gene: TRBD1; J gene: TRBJ1-1; CDR3 DNA: TGTGCCAGCATACGGACAGGGGTAGGGTCTGAAGCTTTCTTT; CDR3 protein: CASIRTGVGSEAFF
V gene: TRBV5-4; clone size: -; D gene: -; J gene: TRBJ1-2; CDR3 DNA: TGTGCCAGCAGCTTGGAGCCGGCCGCTAATGGCTACACCTTC; CDR3 protein: CASSLEPAANGYTF
V gene: TRBV2; clone size: -; D gene: TRBD2; J gene: TRBJ2-1; CDR3 DNA: TGTGCCAGCAGTTATAGCGGGAGTTACAATGAGCAGTTCTTC; CDR3 protein: CASSYSGSYNEQFF
V gene: TRBV6-5; clone size: -; D gene: -; J gene: TRBJ1-2; CDR3 DNA: TGTGCCAGCAGTCCACAGGGCCAACGCTATGGCTACACCTTC; CDR3 protein: CASSPQGQRYGYTF
V gene: TRBV28; clone size: -; D gene: -; J gene: TRBJ2-7; CDR3 DNA: TGTGCCAGCAGTCAGGGGGGGTCCAACCCCCTCTACGAGCAGTACTTC; CDR3 protein: CASSQGGSNPLYEQYF
V gene: TRBV18; clone size: -; D gene: -; J gene: TRBJ2-7; CDR3 DNA: TGTGCCAGCTCCACCCGCCCGGGACAAGGGTCACCAAAAGATTCCTACGAGCAGTACTTC; CDR3 protein: CASSTRPGQGSPKDSYEQYF
V gene: TRBV7-2; clone size: -; D gene: -; J gene: TRBJ2-3; CDR3 DNA: TGTGCCAGCAGGCTTAGCCGACAGGCCACAGATACGCAGTATTTT; CDR3 protein: CASRLSRQATDTQYF
V gene: TRBV7-8; clone size: -; D gene: TRBD1; J gene: TRBJ1-1; CDR3 DNA: TGTGCCAGCAGTTTCCCCTTGGCAGGGGGGGCCACTGAAGCTTTCTTT; CDR3 protein: CASSFPLAGGATEAFF
V gene: TRBV7-9; clone size: once; D gene: -; J gene: TRBJ1-2; CDR3 DNA: TGTGCCAGCAGCTTTCAGGGATCCCTAGCTAACTATGGCTACACCTTC; CDR3 protein: CASSFQGSLANYGYTF
V gene: TRBV29-1; clone size: -; D gene: -; J gene: TRBJ2-1; CDR3 DNA: TGCAGCGTTGGGATAGTCGACGAGCAGTTCTTC; CDR3 protein: CSVGIVDEQFF
V gene: TRBV6-4; clone size: -; D gene: -; J gene: TRBJ1-5; CDR3 DNA: TGTGCCAGCAGTGGTTCGCCCAAAGGTAGCAATCAGCCCCAGCATTTT; CDR3 protein: CASSGSPKGSNQPQHF
V gene: TRBV27; clone size: -; D gene: TRBD1; J gene: TRBJ2-3; CDR3 DNA: TGTGCCAGCAGGGACAGGGGCTTCACAGATACGCAGTATTTT; CDR3 protein: CASRDRGFTDTQYF
V gene: TRBV28; clone size: -; D gene: TRBD2; J gene: TRBJ2-5; CDR3 DNA: TGTGCCAGCAGTTTGTTAGCGGGGGAGACCCAGTACTTC; CDR3 protein: CASSLLAGETQYF
V gene: TRBV7-9; clone size: once; D gene: -; J gene: TRBJ1-1; CDR3 DNA: TGTGCCAGCAGCTTGTTGGTTGTGAACACTGAAGCTTTCTTT; CDR3 protein: CASSLLVVNTEAFF
V gene: TRBV7-9; clone size: -; D gene: -; J gene: TRBJ1-1; CDR3 DNA: TGTGCCAGCAGCTTTTCGATTGAGGGCTTGAACACTGAAGCTTTCTTT; CDR3 protein: CASSFSIEGLNTEAFF
V gene: TRBV5-6; clone size: -; D gene: -; J gene: TRBJ2-7; CDR3 DNA: TGTGCCAGCAGCTTGCGAAGGCACCACGAGCAGTACTTC; CDR3 protein: CASSLRRHHEQYF
V gene: TRBV20-1; clone size: -; D gene: -; J gene: TRBJ2-7; CDR3 DNA: TGCAGTGCTCCCGGGACCCACGAGCAGTACTTC; CDR3 protein: CSAPGTHEQYF
V gene: TRBV7-2; clone size: -; D gene: -; J gene: TRBJ2-2; CDR3 DNA: TGTGCCAGCAGACTAACAGGGATATCCGGGGAGCTGTTTTTT; CDR3 protein: CASRLTGISGELFF
V gene: TRBV9; clone size: few; D gene: -; J gene: TRBJ1-1; CDR3 DNA: TGTGCCAGCAGCGAGGGACAGAACACTGAAGCTTTCTTT; CDR3 protein: CASSEGQNTEAFF
V gene: TRBV6-5; clone size: -; D gene: -; J gene: TRBJ2-3; CDR3 DNA: TGTGCCAGCAGTTACGCCCCTCTTTCCGATACGCAGTATTTT; CDR3 protein: CASSYAPLSDTQYF
V gene: TRBV7-9; clone size: once; D gene: TRBD1; J gene: TRBJ2-2; CDR3 DNA: TGTGCCAGCAGCCCGCCGGGACAGGCAAGCACCGGGGAGCTGTTTTTT; CDR3 protein: CASSPPGQASTGELFF
V gene: TRBV5-1; clone size: once; D gene: -; J gene: TRBJ1-4; CDR3 DNA: TGCGCCAGCAGCTTGGGGATTGGAACAACTAATGAAAAACTGTTTTTT; CDR3 protein: CASSLGIGTTNEKLFF
V gene: TRBV15; clone size: -; D gene: -; J gene: TRBJ2-7; CDR3 DNA: TGTGCCACCAGCAGAGATCGTCTCGAGCAGTACTTC; CDR3 protein: CATSRDRLEQYF
V gene: TRBV19; clone size: -; D gene: -; J gene: TRBJ1-1; CDR3 DNA: TGTGCCAGTAAAGGGGGGGGGTTTTCCACTGAAGCTTTCTTT; CDR3 protein: CASKGGGFSTEAFF
V gene: TRBV19; clone size: -; D gene: -; J gene: TRBJ1-5; CDR3 DNA: TGTGCCAGTAGTACAACGACCGGTCAGCCCCAGCATTTT; CDR3 protein: CASSTTTGQPQHF
V gene: TRBV15; clone size: -; D gene: -; J gene: TRBJ2-6; CDR3 DNA: TGTGCCACCAGCAGAGCCCCCGCCGGGAGCTACGTCCTGACTTTC; CDR3 protein: CATSRAPAGSYVLTF
V gene: TRBV14; clone size: -; D gene: TRBD1; J gene: TRBJ1-2; CDR3 DNA: TGTGCCAGCAGCCCTTTGGACAGGGCGGTCTACACCTTC; CDR3 protein: CASSPLDRAVYTF
V gene: TRBV5-8; clone size: -; D gene: TRBD1; J gene: TRBJ1-2; CDR3 DNA: TGTGCCAGCACCCAGGGGGCGGGCTATGGCTACACCTTC; CDR3 protein: CASTQGAGYGYTF
V gene: TRBV19; clone size: -; D gene: -; J gene: TRBJ1-2; CDR3 DNA: TGTGCCAGTACCTCCTTAGACCGACAGAACTATGGCTACACCTTC; CDR3 protein: CASTSLDRQNYGYTF
V gene: TRBV28; clone size: once; D gene: -; J gene: TRBJ2-7; CDR3 DNA: TGTGCCAGCAGTCCTGGACAGTCCTACGAGCAGTACTTC; CDR3 protein: CASSPGQSYEQYF
V gene: TRBV6-6; clone size: -; D gene: TRBD1; J gene: TRBJ1-1; CDR3 DNA: TGTGCCAGCAGTTACCGTCGACCAGGACAGGGGGTCGAAGCTTTCTTT; CDR3 protein: CASSYRRPGQGVEAFF
V gene: TRBV21-1; clone size: -; D gene: -; J gene: TRBJ2-1; CDR3 DNA: TGTGCCAGCAGCAAAGGAGGGAAGCGGGAGAGAATGAATGAGCAGTTCTTC; CDR3 protein: CASSKGGKRERMNEQFF
V gene: TRBV19; clone size: -; D gene: -; J gene: TRBJ1-5; CDR3 DNA: TGTGCCAGTAAAGGGGAGGGTGGTAGAGAAAATCAGCCCCAGCATTTT; CDR3 protein: CASKGEGGRENQPQHF
V gene: TRBV2; clone size: -; D gene: -; J gene: TRBJ2-1; CDR3 DNA: TGTGCCAGCAGTGAAGGCTACCGCGGCGAGCAGTTCTTC; CDR3 protein: CASSEGYRGEQFF
V gene: TRBV11-3; clone size: -; D gene: TRBD2; J gene: TRBJ2-3; CDR3 DNA: TGTGCCAGCAGCTTAGGATTAGCGGGAGTGGTAGATACGCAGTATTTT; CDR3 protein: CASSLGLAGVVDTQYF
V gene: TRBV7-2; clone size: -; D gene: -; J gene: TRBJ1-3; CDR3 DNA: TGTGCCAGCAGCTTAGCGCAAGGGAGAAACACCATATATTTT; CDR3 protein: CASSLAQGRNTIYF